Listed below are T cell receptor beta chains from one sample, sequenced in a study of vaccination and CD4 T cells after COVID-19. TCRdb re-called the PCR reads through MiXCR, storing one row per CDR3 protein. The data show roughly 7,000 distinct CDR3 sequences, 35% to 50% seen once. These receptors have no identified antigens. Source material: CD4+ T cells from blood, cultured in vitro. These receptors were taken from a human donor in good health. The CDR3 runs from the conserved cysteine through the conserved F or W. A D gene is named only where the DNA matches it firmly. Only some rows state a clone size, as once, few, many or a class for expanded clones.

D gene,clone size,J gene,V gene,CDR3 DNA,CDR3 protein
NA,NA,TRBJ1-2,TRBV6-1,TGTGCCAGCAGTGATGGATACCTATACAGAGTGACTTACTATGGCTACACCTTC,CASSDGYLYRVTYYGYTF
NA,NA,TRBJ1-5,TRBV15,TGTGCCACCGCGTCTTACGGGGAAATAGGTCAGCCCCAGCATTTT,CATASYGEIGQPQHF
TRBD1,NA,TRBJ1-1,TRBV2,TGTGCCAGCAGTCAAGACGGGACAGGGACTGAAGCTTTCTTT,CASSQDGTGTEAFF
NA,once,TRBJ2-7,TRBV7-9,TGTGCCAGCAGCCATACAGGGGAACGGGGGAACGAGCAGTACTTC,CASSHTGERGNEQYF
NA,NA,TRBJ1-1,TRBV6-4,TGTGCCAGCAAGAAAGAAGAGAACACTGAAGCTTTCTTT,CASKKEENTEAFF
TRBD2,NA,TRBJ2-5,TRBV5-1,TGCGCCAGCAGCTTAGGGACTAGAGGGCAAGGGACCCAGTACTTC,CASSLGTRGQGTQYF
NA,few,TRBJ1-1,TRBV7-2,TGTGCCAGCAGCTTACAGGTTATGAACACTGAAGCTTTCTTT,CASSLQVMNTEAFF
NA,few,TRBJ1-5,TRBV7-9,TGTGCCAGCAGTTCGAAAGGAGAGGATCAGCCCCAGCATTTT,CASSSKGEDQPQHF
NA,few,TRBJ1-1,TRBV6-1,TGTGCCAGCAGGGCCCTGAGGGGGGAAGCTTTCTTT,CASRALRGEAFF
NA,NA,TRBJ1-2,TRBV30,TGTGCCTGGAGTGTAAACGCAGGGCTCTATGGCTACACCTTC,CAWSVNAGLYGYTF
NA,few,TRBJ2-5,TRBV6-5,TGTGCCAGCAGTTACGCAGCGGGTCCCCAAGAGACCCAGTACTTC,CASSYAAGPQETQYF
NA,NA,TRBJ2-5,TRBV4-1,TGCGCCAGCAGCCAAGATCTGGGCGGGGAGACCCAGTACTTC,CASSQDLGGETQYF
NA,NA,TRBJ1-2,TRBV27,TGTGCCAGCAGTCAGGGGCTGGATGGCTACACCTTC,CASSQGLDGYTF
NA,NA,TRBJ1-2,TRBV5-1,TGCGCCAGCAGCTTGGGCGGTAACTATGGCTACACCTTC,CASSLGGNYGYTF
NA,medium-sized,TRBJ2-5,TRBV7-9,TGTGCCAGCAGCTCGAGACTAGAGGGGGGAGAGACCCAGTACTTC,CASSSRLEGGETQYF
TRBD2,NA,TRBJ2-7,TRBV19,TGTGCCAGTAGCAAGACTAGCGGGGCTTACGAGCAGTACTTC,CASSKTSGAYEQYF
NA,NA,TRBJ2-7,TRBV6-1,TGTGCCAGCACCTCCGGGGCCGAGCAGTACTTC,CASTSGAEQYF
TRBD1,few,TRBJ1-1,TRBV20-1,TGCAGTGCTCAAACTCCCACAGGGGCGAACACTGAAGCTTTCTTT,CSAQTPTGANTEAFF
NA,NA,TRBJ2-7,TRBV6-5,TGTGCCAGCAGTTCCGACAAGGATGGGGTGTACTTC,CASSSDKDGVYF
TRBD1,NA,TRBJ1-6,TRBV6-5,TGTGCCAGCAGTTCCCATCGGAGGACAGGGAGCTCACCCCTCCACTTT,CASSSHRRTGSSPLHF